The following is a T cell receptor (beta chain) sequence with its context. Its antigen has not been determined. From each donor, an approximately 2.5 ml peripheral blood sample was drawn into PAXgene tubes and stored at -80 degrees C. Total RNA was isolated from whole blood with the PAXgene blood miRNA kit on an automated QIAcube, without T cell sorting. Peripheral blood from monozygotic twin pairs who were concordant or discordant for inflammatory bowel disease underwent deep TCRalpha and TCRbeta repertoire profiling using unique molecular barcoding. Smoking habits were recorded for all twin pairs, with individuals classified as current, former or never smokers. The record originates from a study of monozygotic twins with inflammatory bowel disease (dated by TCRdb to between 2018 and 2020). With regard to the full study: In total, 28 monozygotic twin pairs made up the full study: 19 Danish pairs, all IBD-discordant, plus nine German pairs, of which four were IBD-concordant and five were IBD-discordant. Each individual had, on average, about 151 000 unique TCRalpha sequences and 181 000 unique TCRbeta sequences available for analysis. The search for disease-associated traits relied mainly on comparing IBD patients with their genetically identical healthy co-twins within discordant pairs. Overall study outcomes, separate from this receptor: IBD patients had lower TCRbeta repertoire diversity, measured by the inverse Simpson index, than their healthy co-twins. Distinction between different T cell subtypes could not be achieved in the analysis. No difference in repertoire similarity was observed between concordant and discordant twins, possibly owing to limited statistical power. Because patients were on differing immunosuppressive treatments, the repertoires may have picked up extra background noise and inter-individual variability. The results gave no support for a single strong signal or clonotype linked to IBD. IBD patients shared fewer clonotypes with other individuals than healthy twins did, most markedly in patients showing signs of disease activity.

Libraries were made using 5' RACE. For each TCR library, 3,000 to 3,500 ng of total RNA was used. For each sample, cDNA was synthesized in eight separate reactions using SMARTScribe reverse transcriptase. Unique molecular identifiers containing a 6-nucleotide sample barcode were introduced through template switching during cDNA synthesis. Two nested PCRs of approximately 16 and 9 cycles amplified the TCRalpha and TCRbeta cDNA, and bead purification followed each PCR. Before amplification, cDNA was treated with uracil DNA-glycosylase and purified using the QIAquick PCR purification kit. The second PCR added Illumina TruSeq-compatible adapters along with sample-specific barcodes. Library quality and concentration were assessed using TapeStation and Qubit, and 4.5 to 5.5 ng of each library was pooled. Sequencing of pooled libraries was carried out on an Illumina HiSeq2500 single-index Rapid Run using 2 x 100 bp reads and custom sequencing primers. The paper's data handling went like this. UMI-based consensus assembly with MiGEC version 1.2.6 was used to correct PCR and sequencing errors. V(D)J alignment, clonotype assembly and CDR3 extraction were performed with MiXCR version 2.1.1. To normalise gene usage, clonotype sharing and MAIT/NKT TCR abundance, the top 1000, 10 000 and 20 000 clonotypes in each sample were analysed. Diversity was computed as the inverse Simpson index with the vegan R package after downsampling to 27 000 UMIs. Paired Mann-Whitney U tests on discordant twin pairs were used, with Benjamini-Hochberg multiple-testing correction. Following reprocessing of the reads by TCRdb, the data hold one row per CDR3 protein sequence and no DNA is available. The authors' filters were not applied to this entry. This specimen's table enumerates about 380,000 distinct CDR3 sequences. The ten largest account for around 2.6% of the sample.

CDR1 is given as KGHDR and CDR2 as SFDVKD, both from the germline V gene. The CDR3, from cysteine to phenylalanine, totals 13 residues. The record lacks a DNA sequence. This sequence originates from a human donor with ulcerative colitis or Crohn's disease, or a healthy co-twin of an affected twin (not recorded which). The sample was blood. The sequence is built from TRBV24-1 and TRBJ2-7; checking the TCRdb D call of TRBD1 is not possible without DNA. The CDR3 sequence is CATSRDRVGEQYF.